What follows are 10 T cell receptor beta chains derived from one specimen sequenced in a study of shared clonotypes between healthy human individuals. Measured with immunoSEQ multiplex PCR; TCRdb has only the in-frame clones, and not every one. The repertoire has about 2.3 million clones, approximately 95% of them found once; the top ten carry about 0.37%. The sequenced material came from naive CD4+ T cells from PBMCs. The subset: CD45RA+ positively selected. Receptor source: a man between 18 and 29 years old in good health. Some clones in this sample may be carry-over from other donors' samples.

The CDR3 region is CASSLSEKKYNEQFF. DNA for the CDR3: TGTGCCAGCAGCTTATCGGAAAAGAAGTACAATGAGCAGTTCTTC. The chain carries TRBV7-3 and TRBJ2-1; no reliable D call. The CDR3 is made up of 15 amino acids. CDR1 SGHTA and CDR2 FQGTGA come from the germline V gene. Trimming shortened V by 2 bases and J by 4 bases, and 12 bases separated the two germline ends.

The chain is built from TRBV7-9 and TRBJ2-7; 9 bases map to TRBD2. The junction had 4 bases not matched to a gene; V was cut back by 0 bases and J by 4 bases. The CDR3 has 15 residues. From germline, CDR1 is SEHNR and CDR2 FQNEAQ (reference sequence). The CDR3 DNA sequence: TGTGCCAGCAGCTTAGCCGGGACTAGCAGTTACGAGCAGTACTTC. It specifies CASSLAGTSSYEQYF.

The gene calls are TRBV19 and TRBJ2-5; no firm D call. The CDR3 is made up of 13 amino acids. Trimming stripped 3 bases from V and 5 bases from J, with 10 bases between. The germline V gene has CDR1 LNHDA and CDR2 SQIVND (reference sequence). CDR3 sequence reads: CASSISPEETQYF. In DNA form, the CDR3 reads TGTGCCAGTAGTATTTCTCCGGAGGAGACCCAGTACTTC.

The genes are TRBV28 and TRBJ2-1, with 16 bases fitting TRBD2. The germline CDR1 and CDR2 sequences are MDHEN and SYDVKM. The J segment lost 10 bases and the V segment lost 6 bases, leaving 9 bases of the junction unmatched. The CDR3 length is 16 residues. In nucleotides, the CDR3 is TGTGCCAGCAGCCTCACCGGGACTAGCGGGAGGGGGGAGCAGTTCTTC. Encoded protein: CASSLTGTSGRGEQFF.

The table lists this clone with a count of one. The same CDR3 is also encoded by other DNA sequences in this sample. V is TRBV28 and J is TRBJ1-2; maybe TRBD1 (5 bases). Trimming took 3 bases from V and 2 from J, leaving 7 bases between them. Germline V lookup: CDR1 MDHEN, CDR2 SYDVKM. The CDR3 has 13 residues. The CDR3 spells CASSFKGNYGYTF. The CDR3 DNA is TGTGCCAGCAGTTTCAAGGGGAACTATGGCTACACCTTC.

The chain combines TRBV11-3 with TRBJ2-1, with 7 bases fitting TRBD2. The germline CDR1 and CDR2 sequences are SGHNT and YENEEA. CDR3 length: 16 residues. The junction had 5 bases not matched to a gene; V was cut back by 3 bases and J by 0 bases. CDR3 region: CASSFTSASSYNEQFF. DNA for the CDR3: TGTGCCAGCAGCTTTACTAGCGCCTCCTCCTACAATGAGCAGTTCTTC. The full variable domain, rest sourced from reference TRBV11-3 and TRBJ2-1, is EAGVVQSPRYKIIEKKQPVAFWCNPISGHNTLYWYLQNLGQGPELLIRYENEEAVDDSQLPKDRFSAERLKGVDSTLKIQPAELGDSAVYLCASSFTSASSYNEQFFGPGTRLTVL.

V is TRBV19 and J is TRBJ2-7; tentatively, D is TRBD2 (6 bases). V lost 5 bases to trimming and J lost 6 bases, with 11 bases between them. Germline CDR1 LNHDA, CDR2 SQIVND (reference sequence). This CDR3 region has 12 residues. The CDR3: CASSPGGLEQYF. CDR3 coding DNA: TGTGCCAGTAGTCCCGGAGGGCTCGAGCAGTACTTC. The full variable domain, with the rest looked up from reference TRBV19 and TRBJ2-7, is DGGITQSPKYLFRKEGQNVTLSCEQNLNHDAMYWYRQDPGQGLRLIYYSQIVNDFQKGDIAEGYSVSREKKESFPLTVTSAQKNPTAFYLCASSPGGLEQYFGPGTRLTVT.

V gene TRBV30 combines with J gene TRBJ2-1; 9 bases match TRBD2. The CDR3 sequence is 14 residues long. With V trimmed by 3 bases and J by 10 bases, 10 bases remained unmatched. Germline CDR1 is GTSNPN and CDR2 is SVGIG (reference sequence). This chain's CDR3 is CAWRAGGPREEQFF. DNA of the CDR3: TGTGCCTGGAGGGCGGGAGGGCCGAGGGAGGAGCAGTTCTTC.

A remark on this clone: In the same sample, other DNA sequences code for this CDR3. The V call is TRBV18, the J call TRBJ1-1; D is undetermined. From germline, CDR1 is KGHSH and CDR2 LQKENI. With 1 base removed from V and 0 bases from J, the gap between germline ends came to 6 bases. The CDR3 sequence is 14 residues long. CDR3 in amino acids: CASSPQRLNTEAFF. The CDR3 DNA is TGTGCCAGCTCACCACAGCGACTGAACACTGAAGCTTTCTTT. Filled out from reference TRBV18 and TRBJ1-1, the complete variable domain reads NAGVMQNPRHLVRRRGQEARLRCSPMKGHSHVYWYRQLPEEGLKFMVYLQKENIIDESGMPKERFSAEFPKEGPSILRIQQVVRGDSAAYFCASSPQRLNTEAFFGQGTRLTVV.

The V call is TRBV4-2, the J call TRBJ1-5, with TRBD1 matching over 7 bases. The CDR3 runs 19 residues. V lost 0 bases and J lost 0; bases outside the gene matches: 11. Per the germline V gene, CDR1 is LGHNA and CDR2 is YNFKEQ. In DNA form, the CDR3 reads TGTGCCAGCAGCCAAGATCTTTCAGGGGGGCCCGATAGCAATCAGCCCCAGCATTTT. This sequence encodes CASSQDLSGGPDSNQPQHF.